The subject of this entry is one TCR beta chain. The junction differs from germline at one of its ends, possibly a read error. The data belong to a study of T cell changes during pregnancy in multiple sclerosis. Germline CDR1 and CDR2: SGHRS and YFSETQ. This CDR3 is 16 amino acids long. Assay: immunoSEQ multiplex PCR; the TCRdb copy retains only in-frame clones and omits some. The repertoire holds approximately 57,000 clones, with approximately 90% as singletons. This chain joins TRBV5-1 and TRBJ1-4; perhaps TRBD1 as D (6 bases). The source is a female donor in good health, enrolled as a control in a pregnancy study. Sequenced material: peripheral blood, taken after pregnancy. The CDR3 nucleotides read TGCGCCAGCAGCTTGTTAAGACAGGCAACAAATGAAAAACTGTTTTTT. Translated, it gives CASSLLRQATNEKLFF.